Below, one T cell receptor beta chain is given with its context. Generated by immunoSEQ multiplex PCR, the TCRdb table keeps only in-frame clones and is missing some. This sample has about 130,000 clones; roughly 80% occur once, and the top ten carry 16%. There are 16 residues in the CDR3. The V gene's germline CDR1 is MNHNS and CDR2 SASEGT. Deletions cut 2 bases from V and 1 base from J, with 12 bases between. The sample belongs to a study of blood T cell repertoires in COVID-19. V and J are TRBV6-1 and TRBJ1-5; D is perhaps TRBD1 (6 bases). Material for sequencing was peripheral blood. The sequence was collected from a woman aged 45-60 years with acute or convalescent COVID-19. CDR3 sequence reads: CASSERGAGSNQPQHF. In DNA, the CDR3 is TGTGCCAGCAGTGAACGGGGGGCAGGAAGCAATCAGCCCCAGCATTTT.